The 31 T cell receptor beta chains in this list originate from one sample, sequenced in a study of OX40 agonist ivuxolimab in advanced cancers. Assay: immunoSEQ multiplex PCR; the TCRdb copy retains only in-frame clones and omits some. The sample holds 77,000 or so clones, about 92% seen once. Here the sequenced sample was CD4+ or CD8+ T cells sorted from blood, taken in a trial of the OX40 agonist ivuxolimab. These receptors originate from an adult with an advanced solid tumor such as melanoma, head and neck, liver or kidney cancer.

The V gene is TRBV27, the J gene TRBJ1-2; 11 positions match TRBD1. Germline V CDR1 and CDR2: MNHEY, SMNVEV (reference sequence). The CDR3 loop spans 18 amino acids. The V gene end was trimmed by 4 bases and the J gene end by 4 bases; junction bases not matched to a gene: 14. DNA of the CDR3: TGTGCCAGCAGTTCCCTGGACAGGGGGCCGGCCGGAGGCTATGGCTACACCTTC. Amino acid sequence: CASSSLDRGPAGGYGYTF.

The chain uses TRBV6-6 and TRBJ2-5; 8 nucleotides line up with TRBD1. V was pared by 0 bases and J by 10 bases, with 13 bases of the junction left unmatched. The CDR3 runs to 16 residues. Germline V lookup: CDR1 MNHNY, CDR2 SVGAGI (reference sequence). CDR3 protein: CASSYSQGAGRVGQYF. The CDR3 DNA reads TGTGCCAGCAGTTACTCGCAGGGGGCTGGTCGGGTGGGCCAGTACTTC.

This chain uses TRBV7-9 with TRBJ2-7; possibly TRBD1 or TRBD2 for D (5 bases each). The V end lost 5 bases, the J end lost 5 bases, and 13 bases lay between the germline ends. Germline V CDR1 and CDR2: SEHNR, FQNEAQ (reference sequence). The CDR3 consists of 13 residues. CDR3 nucleotide sequence: TGTGCCAGCAGCCCTTGGGGGATCGACGAGCAGTACTTC. Its protein product is CASSPWGIDEQYF.

V and J are TRBV19 and TRBJ2-7; weak D call: TRBD2 (6 bases). The CDR3 covers 13 residues. The V and J ends lost 6 bases and 2 bases respectively, with 11 bases between them. From germline, CDR1 is LNHDA and CDR2 SQIVND (reference sequence). The DNA of the CDR3 is TGTGCCAGTAGCCCGGGGGTAACCTACGAGCAGTACTTC. Translation gives CASSPGVTYEQYF.

The CDR3 loop is CASSPWASGGGETQYF. The CDR3 DNA reads TGTGCCAGCAGCCCCTGGGCTAGCGGGGGAGGAGAGACCCAGTACTTC. This rearrangement joins TRBV11-2 to TRBJ2-5, with 10 bases lining up with TRBD2. The J segment lost 4 bases and the V segment lost 5 bases, leaving 10 bases of the junction unmatched. The CDR3 covers 16 residues. Germline CDR1 and CDR2: SGHAT and FQNNGV. The whole variable domain, remainder taken from reference TRBV11-2 and TRBJ2-5, is EAGVAQSPRYKIIEKRQSVAFWCNPISGHATLYWYQQILGQGPKLLIQFQNNGVVDDSQLPKDRFSAERLKGVDSTLKIQPAKLEDSAVYLCASSPWASGGGETQYFGPGTRLLVL.

The chain couples TRBV4-1 to TRBJ1-1, with D unresolved. Trimming took off 0 bases at V and 5 bases at J, with 7 bases between the two ends. This CDR3 spans 13 amino acids. CDR1 and CDR2 from the germline V gene are MGHRA and YSYEKL. The CDR3 coding sequence is TGCGCCAGCAGCCAAGATCGAGGAACTGAAGCTTTCTTT. Amino acids: CASSQDRGTEAFF.

This rearrangement joins TRBV16 to TRBJ1-1; unclear D gene. The length of the CDR3 is 17 residues. The germline gives CDR1 KGHSY, CDR2 FQNENV. Trimming cost V 0 bases and J 0 bases, with 14 bases left between them. In nucleotides, the CDR3 is TGTGCCAGCAGCCAATCAATACCCGGCGGTATGAACACTGAAGCTTTCTTT. Protein product: CASSQSIPGGMNTEAFF. Full variable domain (missing parts from reference TRBV16 and TRBJ1-1): GEEVAQTPKHLVRGEGQKAKLYCAPIKGHSYVFWYQQVLKNEFKFLISFQNENVFDETGMPKERFSAKCLPNSPCSLEIQATKLEDSAVYFCASSQSIPGGMNTEAFFGQGTRLTVV.

The chain combines TRBV4-1 with TRBJ2-7; D might be TRBD2 (6 bases). The CDR3 runs 14 residues. Germline loops: CDR1 MGHRA, CDR2 YSYEKL. Trimming took 1 base from V and 3 from J, leaving 10 bases between them. CDR3 in DNA: TGCGCCAGCAGCCAAGTAGCGGACCGCTACGAGCAGTACTTC. Protein product: CASSQVADRYEQYF.

This sequence joins TRBV11-2 and TRBJ2-7; the D is unclear. Germline CDR1 reads SGHAT; CDR2 reads FQNNGV. This CDR3 comprises 11 residues. V gave up 1 base and J gave up 5 bases, with 3 bases separating them. CDR3: CASSLGDEQYF. CDR3 nucleotides: TGTGCCAGCAGCTTAGGGGACGAGCAGTACTTC.

The chain recombines TRBV29-1 with TRBJ1-2; a possible D gene is TRBD1 (6 bases). The CDR3 runs 17 residues. Trimming removed 1 base at V and 4 bases at J, with 22 bases between. Germline values: CDR1 SQVTM, CDR2 ANQGSEA. The CDR3 here is CSVEVIQGNSGSYGYTF. Here the CDR3 DNA reads TGCAGCGTTGAAGTCATTCAGGGGAATTCAGGAAGCTATGGCTACACCTTC.

This chain connects TRBV27 to TRBJ2-1; possibly TRBD1 for D (7 bases). This CDR3 contains 16 residues. Between the trimmed V and J ends, which lost 7 bases and 2 bases, there was a span of 18 bases. Germline V gene lookup returns CDR1 MNHEY and CDR2 SMNVEV (reference sequence). The CDR3 DNA sequence: TGTGCCAGCACTCCCAGCACAGGGGAGGCCTACAATGAGCAGTTCTTC. Amino acid sequence: CASTPSTGEAYNEQFF.

The chain couples TRBV6-5 to TRBJ1-1, with D uncertain. Trimming took 6 bases from V and 2 from J, leaving 13 bases between them. This CDR3 comprises 14 residues. The V gene's germline CDR1 is MNHEY and CDR2 SVGAGI. The DNA for the CDR3 is TGTGCCAGCAGCCTTCGGTCCTTTAACACTGAAGCTTTCTTT. Translation: CASSLRSFNTEAFF.

The chain is built from TRBV6-1 and TRBJ1-2; D may be TRBD1 (5 bases). Trimming removed 1 base from V and 10 bases from J, with 19 bases in between. This CDR3 spans 15 amino acids. CDR1 and CDR2 from the germline V gene are MNHNS and SASEGT. The CDR3 DNA reads as TGTGCCAGCAGTGAAGTCGGCGGGGGGACCCTTTTCTACACCTTC. It codes for CASSEVGGGTLFYTF.

Points on this clone: Other DNA sequences in this specimen translate into the identical CDR3. The gene calls are TRBV6-5 and TRBJ2-1; D remains unclear. The CDR3 is 14 residues long. V lost 5 bases and J lost 0, with 8 bases in between. Germline V gene data show CDR1 as MNHEY and CDR2 as SVGAGI. The CDR3 spells CASSPLSSYNEQFF. The CDR3 DNA follows: TGTGCCAGCAGTCCCCTGAGCTCCTACAATGAGCAGTTCTTC.

The DNA of the CDR3 is TGTGCCAGCAGGGAGGACTATTCCCAAGAGACCCAGTACTTC. It translates to CASREDYSQETQYF. V and J are TRBV2 and TRBJ2-5; possible D gene TRBD2, 6 bases. V was clipped by 6 bases and J by 1 base, with 12 bases between them. The CDR3 sequence is 14 residues long. Germline V CDR1 and CDR2: SNHLY, FYNNEI.

Regarding this clone: The junction differs from germline at one of its ends, possibly a read error. The gene calls are TRBV19 and TRBJ2-1, with D perhaps matching TRBD2 (5 bases). Germline CDR1 and CDR2: LNHDA and SQIVND (reference sequence). The CDR3 is 12 amino acids. CDR3 nucleotide sequence: TGTGCCAGTAGTATATTGGCGACGGGGTTGGTCTTC. Protein product: CASSILATGLVF.

This clone was detected only once. CDR3 nucleotides: TGTGCCAGCAGCTTGGCCCCATCAGGGCTTGGGCAGCCCCAGCATTTT. Translating gives CASSLAPSGLGQPQHF. J is TRBJ1-5 and V is TRBV5-6; D may be TRBD1 (5 bases). CDR3 length: 16 residues. The germline V and J ends were trimmed by 0 bases and 7 bases, with 17 bases remaining between them. Germline CDR1 reads SGHDT; CDR2 reads YYEEEE.

This clone has a handful of counts. V gene TRBV6-4 combines with J gene TRBJ2-3; 8 bases map to TRBD1. Germline CDR1 MRHNA, CDR2 SNTAGT. The length of the CDR3 is 15 residues. Trimming cost V 2 bases and J 3 bases; bases outside gene matches: 4. The DNA for the CDR3 is TGTGCCAGCAGTGACCGCACAGGGGGTACAGATACGCAGTATTTT. This translates into CASSDRTGGTDTQYF.

V gene TRBV29-1 combines with J gene TRBJ2-1; 10 nucleotides align to TRBD1. V lost 8 bases and J lost 6; bases outside the gene matches: 10. CDR3 size: 14 residues. CDR1 is SQVTM, CDR2 ANQGSEA, per germline. The DNA of the CDR3 is TGCAGCTCAAGCGGGGACAGGGGCGTCAATGAGCAGTTCTTC. Protein sequence: CSSSGDRGVNEQFF.

J is TRBJ1-1 and V is TRBV7-9, with TRBD1 matching 7 bases. Germline CDR1 reads SEHNR; CDR2 reads FQNEAQ (reference sequence). J gave up 0 bases and V 5 bases, and 6 bases lay outside the gene matches. The CDR3 has 15 residues. Written as DNA, the CDR3 is TGTGCCAGCAGCCGTCGGGACAGCTTGAACACTGAAGCTTTCTTT. The encoded protein is CASSRRDSLNTEAFF.

This clone has a handful of counts. This chain joins TRBV12-5 and TRBJ2-7; no clear D gene. Germline CDR1 and CDR2: LGHNT and FRNRAP. The CDR3 runs to 14 residues. The V gene lost 1 base and the J gene lost 0 bases, with 7 bases spanning the gap. The CDR3 is CASGLGLSSYEQYF. Here the CDR3 DNA reads TGTGCTAGTGGTTTGGGGTTGAGCTCCTACGAGCAGTACTTC.

The V and J genes are TRBV5-6 and TRBJ1-1; TRBD1 aligns across 9 bases. The junction had 2 bases not matched to a gene; V was cut back by 4 bases and J by 1 base. CDR1 and CDR2 (germline): SGHDT, YYEEEE. This CDR3 is built from 14 residues. CDR3 sequence reads: CASSKGQGNTEAFF. CDR3 nucleotide sequence: TGTGCCAGCAGCAAGGGACAGGGGAACACTGAAGCTTTCTTT.

This clone appeared a single time. CDR3 region: CASSTRNTGFLTPLHF. CDR3 in DNA: TGTGCCAGCAGCACGCGAAATACAGGGTTTCTAACACCCCTCCACTTT. The genes are TRBV11-2 and TRBJ1-6, with D possibly TRBD1 on 6 matching bases. The CDR3 is 16 amino acids. Trimming shortened V by 5 bases and J by 11 bases, and 22 bases separated the two germline ends. Germline CDR1 and CDR2: SGHAT and FQNNGV.

The chain is built from TRBV27 and TRBJ2-6; unclear D gene. Between the trimmed V and J ends, which lost 2 bases and 4 bases, there was a span of 12 bases. The CDR3 covers 16 residues. Germline CDR1 is MNHEY and CDR2 is SMNVEV (reference sequence). The CDR3 sequence is CASSLLDPSGANVLTF. CDR3 nucleotides: TGTGCCAGCAGTTTACTCGACCCGTCCGGGGCCAACGTCCTGACTTTC. The full variable domain, completed using reference TRBV27 and TRBJ2-6, is EAQVTQNPRYLITVTGKKLTVTCSQNMNHEYMSWYRQDPGLGLRQIYYSMNVEVTDKGDVPEGYKVSRKEKRNFPLILESPSPNQTSLYFCASSLLDPSGANVLTFGAGSRLTVL.

The chain carries TRBV11-2 and TRBJ2-7, with TRBD2 matching over 7 bases. This CDR3 is built from 13 residues. Looked up from germline, CDR1 is SGHAT and CDR2 is FQNNGV. Germline trimming cut 5 bases from V and 3 bases from J; bases unmatched to any gene: 4. CDR3 amino acids: CASSLGTNYEQYF. CDR3 bases: TGTGCCAGCAGCCTCGGGACTAACTACGAGCAGTACTTC.

This chain connects TRBV18 to TRBJ1-1, with D possibly being TRBD1 (5 bases). Trimming took off 6 bases at V and 7 bases at J, with 9 bases between the two ends. CDR3 size: 11 residues. Germline-derived CDR1 and CDR2 are KGHSH and LQKENI. CDR3 DNA: TGTGCCAGCTCCTTGGGGGGTGAAGCTTTCTTT. Amino acids: CASSLGGEAFF.

The chain recombines TRBV4-2 with TRBJ2-2; D remains ambiguous. This CDR3 contains 14 residues. Germline assignment: CDR1 LGHNA and CDR2 YNFKEQ. Trimming stripped 0 bases from V and 6 bases from J, with 8 bases between. CDR3 bases: TGTGCCAGCAGCCAAGATAGGGCGGCCGGGGAGCTGTTTTTT. Protein product: CASSQDRAAGELFF.

The chain employs TRBV7-9 and TRBJ1-1; 7 bases align to TRBD1. CDR3 length: 15 residues. Germline assignment: CDR1 SEHNR and CDR2 FQNEAQ (reference sequence). J was trimmed by 12 bases and V by 2 bases; bases with no gene match: 15. The CDR3 sequence is CASSLSQGDGGGSFF. The CDR3 DNA sequence: TGTGCCAGCAGCTTAAGCCAGGGGGACGGAGGTGGTTCTTTCTTT.

CDR3 sequence: CSATSGTLISLYGYTF. CDR3 nucleotides: TGCAGCGCCACATCCGGGACACTCATCAGCCTATATGGCTACACCTTC. This chain connects TRBV29-1 to TRBJ1-2; a weak D match, TRBD1 (6 bases). This CDR3 has 16 amino acids. CDR1 SQVTM and CDR2 ANQGSEA come from the germline V gene. V lost 7 bases and J 5 bases, leaving 26 bases between the germline ends.

This chain's CDR3 is CSVVIQGAYEQYF. The CDR3 nucleotides are TGCAGCGTTGTCATCCAGGGGGCCTACGAGCAGTACTTC. This rearrangement joins TRBV29-1 to TRBJ2-7; 7 bases agree with TRBD1. Germline V gene data show CDR1 as SQVTM and CDR2 as ANQGSEA. The length of the CDR3 is 13 residues. J lost 2 bases, V lost 4 bases, and 5 bases had no gene match.

The CDR3 bases are TGTGCCAGCTCACCACAAAGGAACAGGGGGCTGTTTACGAACACTGAAGCTTTCTTT. Protein: CASSPQRNRGLFTNTEAFF. The chain is built from TRBV18 and TRBJ1-1, with TRBD1 identical over 9 bases. This CDR3 is 19 amino acids long. CDR1 and CDR2 from the germline V gene are KGHSH and LQKENI. The V segment lost 1 base and the J segment 1 base; nucleotides outside the gene matches: 13. The full variable domain, rest sourced from reference TRBV18 and TRBJ1-1, is NAGVMQNPRHLVRRRGQEARLRCSPMKGHSHVYWYRQLPEEGLKFMVYLQKENIIDESGMPKERFSAEFPKEGPSILRIQQVVRGDSAAYFCASSPQRNRGLFTNTEAFFGQGTRLTVV.